These 23 T cell receptor beta chains share one sample of origin, sequenced in a study of T cells in Graves' hyperthyroidism and ophthalmopathy. There were TCR beta CDR3 regions amplified from RNA transcripts. RT-PCR in the first round (using the HTBI primer set) targeted the TCR CDR3. Via MiXCR, TCRdb re-called the multiplex PCR reads, giving one row per CDR3 protein. The sample gives around 600,000 distinct CDR3 sequences, around 16% of which show up once; roughly 3% is in the top ten. Sequencing input: blood. These receptors were collected from a woman aged 40-49 years with Graves' ophthalmopathy.

The chain joins TRBV12-3 or TRBV12-4 to TRBJ1-1; D may be TRBD1 (6 bases). V lost 5 bases and J lost 0, with 13 bases in between. The CDR3 covers 15 residues. The CDR3 DNA sequence: TGTGCCAGCAGTCAAGACAGGTTTTTGAACACTGAAGCTTTCTTT. Translation gives CASSQDRFLNTEAFF.

The V gene is TRBV7-2, the J gene TRBJ1-4; D unresolved. The V end lost 1 base, the J end lost 7 bases, and 10 bases lay between the germline ends. The CDR3 loop spans 14 amino acids. Looked up from germline, CDR1 is SGHTA and CDR2 is FQGNSA. Here the CDR3 DNA reads TGTGCCAGCAGCTTAGGTTGGGGAGGTGAAAAACTGTTTTTT. The encoded protein is CASSLGWGGEKLFF.

The sample holds many counts of this clonotype. The chain has TRBV11-2 and TRBJ2-7; D is unclear. This CDR3 region has 16 residues. Trimming took 5 bases from V and 6 from J, leaving 23 bases between them. Germline lookup yields CDR1 SGHAT and CDR2 FQNNGV. The CDR3 DNA reads as TGTGCCAGCAGCCGCGTATTTGAAAGCTTAACTTCCGAGCAGTACTTC. Protein product: CASSRVFESLTSEQYF.

This clonotype has a count of ten or more. The CDR3 loop reads CAWSVSGGVEQFF. In DNA, the CDR3 is TGTGCCTGGAGCGTAAGCGGGGGGGTTGAGCAGTTCTTC. The chain employs TRBV30 and TRBJ2-1; 10 positions match TRBD2. From germline, CDR1 is GTSNPN and CDR2 SVGIG (reference sequence). With 3 bases clipped from V and 9 bases from J, the junction kept 5 bases outside the gene matches. The CDR3 sequence is 13 residues long.

The chain employs TRBV15 and TRBJ2-7; 8 bases are a match to TRBD2. The germline CDR1 and CDR2 sequences are LNHNV and YYDKDF (reference sequence). The ends lost 0 bases at V and 5 bases at J; junction bases unmatched: 9. CDR3 size: 16 residues. CDR3 residues: CATSRDLTSGLNEQYF. CDR3 nucleotide sequence: TGTGCCACCAGCAGAGATCTAACTAGCGGTTTGAACGAGCAGTACTTC.

In this sample, this clonotype turned up many times. This chain connects TRBV7-6 to TRBJ1-1; unclear D gene. CDR3 length: 16 amino acids. The V and J ends lost 2 bases and 0 bases respectively, with 13 bases between them. Germline V CDR1 and CDR2: SGHVS, FNYEAQ. The CDR3: CASSLYEGPMNTEAFF. The CDR3 bases are TGTGCCAGCAGCTTATACGAGGGTCCAATGAACACTGAAGCTTTCTTT.

Concerning this clonotype itself: A much bigger clone sits one base away, suggesting this may be a read error. The chain links TRBV6-2 or TRBV6-3 to TRBJ2-2; maybe TRBD2 (5 bases). Germline V gives CDR1 MNHEY, CDR2 SVGEGT. The CDR3 contains 14 residues. Here the CDR3 reads CASSLDSDTGELSF. CDR3 DNA sequence: TGTGCCAGCAGTTTGGACTCCGACACCGGGGAGCTGTCTTTT.

This chain links TRBV15 with TRBJ2-7; 7 bases map to TRBD1. From germline, CDR1 is LNHNV and CDR2 YYDKDF (reference sequence). There are 15 residues in the CDR3. The trim removed 0 bases at V and 7 bases at J, leaving 9 bases unmatched. The CDR3 reads CATSRDGTATWEQYF. The CDR3, as DNA: TGTGCCACCAGCAGAGATGGGACAGCCACCTGGGAGCAGTACTTC.

J is TRBJ1-3 and V is TRBV19; D is ambiguous. This CDR3 region has 14 residues. Germline CDR1 and CDR2: LNHDA and SQIVND (reference sequence). Between the trimmed V and J ends, which lost 4 bases and 7 bases, there was a span of 14 bases. The CDR3 is CASSTLDGRNTIYF. CDR3 DNA: TGTGCCAGTAGTACACTGGACGGGAGGAACACCATATATTTT.

This clonotype was counted at least ten times. The rearrangement uses TRBV28 and TRBJ2-3; TRBD1 aligns across 10 bases. The CDR3 is made up of 15 amino acids. Germline V lookup: CDR1 MDHEN, CDR2 SYDVKM. The ends lost 4 bases at V and 2 bases at J; junction bases unmatched: 3. CDR3: CASSSGQGVTDTQYF. The CDR3, as DNA: TGTGCCAGCAGTTCCGGACAGGGGGTCACAGATACGCAGTATTTT.

This clonotype has at least ten counts. The rearrangement joins TRBV7-2 to TRBJ2-7, with a weak D call TRBD1 (7 bases). Trimming pared 2 bases from V and 2 bases from J, leaving 16 bases between. The CDR3 consists of 16 residues. The germline gives CDR1 SGHTA, CDR2 FQGNSA. CDR3 residues: CASSLRGDSLPYEQYF. DNA of the CDR3: TGTGCCAGCAGCTTAAGGGGGGACAGCCTACCCTACGAGCAGTACTTC.

Ten or more counts support this clonotype. The chain couples TRBV5-5 to TRBJ2-5; D may be TRBD2 (6 bases). This CDR3 spans 15 amino acids. Germline values: CDR1 SGHKS, CDR2 YYEKEE (reference sequence). Trimming cost V 7 bases and J 5 bases, with 21 bases left between them. The CDR3 spells CASLSDVGGIETQYF. The CDR3 DNA reads as TGTGCCAGCCTCAGTGATGTCGGAGGGATCGAGACCCAGTACTTC.

Only a few counts were recorded for this clonotype. The J gene is TRBJ2-4, the V gene TRBV6-2 or TRBV6-3, with 7 bases aligning to TRBD2. V lost 8 bases and J lost 1; bases outside the gene matches: 8. CDR1 and CDR2 (germline): MNHEY, SVGEGT. The CDR3 runs 15 residues. CDR3 amino acids: CASLPGGEAKNIQYF. CDR3 bases: TGTGCCAGCCTCCCGGGGGGTGAGGCCAAAAACATTCAGTACTTC.

CDR3 in amino acids: CASSWRQGPLPSYNEQFF. The CDR3, as DNA: TGTGCCAGTAGTTGGAGACAGGGGCCTCTACCCTCCTACAATGAGCAGTTCTTC. This chain uses TRBV19 with TRBJ2-1; 8 nucleotides align to TRBD1. The CDR3 consists of 18 residues. CDR1 LNHDA and CDR2 SQIVND come from the germline V gene (reference sequence). V was pared by 5 bases and J by 0 bases, with 12 bases of the junction left unmatched.

This chain connects TRBV29-1 to TRBJ2-2, with TRBD2 identical over 12 bases. The CDR3 covers 17 residues. The V segment lost 2 bases and the J segment 5 bases; nucleotides outside the gene matches: 9. Germline V CDR1 and CDR2: SQVTM, ANQGSEA. The CDR3, as DNA: TGCAGCGTTGAACCCAATTTAGGGACTAGCGGGACCGGGGAGCTGTTTTTT. Amino acids: CSVEPNLGTSGTGELFF.

This clonotype turned up a few times. V usage is TRBV5-4 and J usage is TRBJ2-5, with TRBD2 identical over 13 bases. The CDR3 extends over 15 amino acids. Germline-derived CDR1 and CDR2 are SGHNT and YYREEE (reference sequence). V lost 4 bases, J lost 5 bases, and 5 bases stayed unmatched. The DNA for the CDR3 is TGTGCCAGCAGCCCCCGGACTAGCGGGAGTGAGACCCAGTACTTC. Translating gives CASSPRTSGSETQYF.

The rearrangement joins TRBV25-1 to TRBJ1-1; D might be TRBD1 (5 bases). The CDR3 totals 13 residues. The V gene lost 7 bases and the J gene lost 1 base, with 10 bases spanning the gap. The germline V gene encodes CDR1 MGHDK and CDR2 SYGVNS. As DNA, the CDR3 is TGTGCCAGCACCCGGGGGGGGAACACTGAAGCTTTCTTT. Protein: CASTRGGNTEAFF.

There are many counts of this clonotype. The chain couples TRBV5-5 to TRBJ1-2; the D is unclear. The CDR3 is made up of 14 amino acids. Deletions cut 4 bases from V and 2 bases from J, with 12 bases between. The germline V gene encodes CDR1 SGHKS and CDR2 YYEKEE (reference sequence). The CDR3 loop reads CASSPTAANYGYTF. CDR3 bases: TGTGCCAGCAGCCCAACTGCAGCGAACTATGGCTACACCTTC.

The chain is built from TRBV2 and TRBJ1-2; weak D call: TRBD1 (5 bases). Germline CDR1 and CDR2: SNHLY and FYNNEI. Trimming took off 2 bases at V and 4 bases at J, with 14 bases between the two ends. The CDR3 contains 15 residues. The CDR3 region has the DNA TGTGCCAGCAGTGAATTGGACGGGGCCGCCTATGGCTACACCTTC. It encodes CASSELDGAAYGYTF. Based on the CDR3 plus reference TRBV2 and TRBJ1-2, the full variable domain is EPEVTQTPSHQVTQMGQEVILRCVPISNHLYFYWYRQILGQKVEFLVSFYNNEISEKSEIFDDQFSVERPDGSNFTLKIRSTKLEDSAMYFCASSELDGAAYGYTFGSGTRLTVV.

This clonotype was counted at least ten times. This chain connects TRBV12-3 or TRBV12-4 to TRBJ2-3; no clear D. The CDR3 has 14 residues. Trimming left V 6 bases short and J 1 base short, with 11 bases between. Here the CDR3 DNA reads TGTGCCAGCAGCCCCGCCTCTCGCACAGATACGCAGTATTTT. This gives the protein CASSPASRTDTQYF.

This clonotype was counted at least ten times. The CDR3: CASSLKLAGYEQFF. As DNA, the CDR3 is TGTGCCAGCAGTTTGAAGCTAGCGGGCTATGAGCAGTTCTTC. The V and J genes are TRBV27 and TRBJ2-1; 8 nucleotides match TRBD2. V was clipped by 3 bases and J by 8 bases; unmatched bases: 6. CDR1 is MNHEY and CDR2 is SMNVEV in the germline V gene (reference sequence). This CDR3 is 14 amino acids long.

V and J are TRBV11-1 and TRBJ1-6; the D gene is possibly TRBD1 (5 bases). The CDR3 has 15 residues. CDR1 is SGHAT, CDR2 FQDESV, per germline (reference sequence). Trimming took off 1 base at V and 7 bases at J, with 11 bases between the two ends. The CDR3 loop reads CASSLVAGTNSPLHF. CDR3 sequence (DNA): TGTGCCAGCAGCTTAGTCGCCGGGACGAATTCACCCCTCCACTTT.

This clonotype was found many times. The rearrangement joins TRBV20-1 to TRBJ2-5, with 9 positions matching TRBD1. Germline values: CDR1 DFQATT, CDR2 SNEGSKA (reference sequence). The CDR3 sequence is 15 residues long. The junction had 12 bases not matched to a gene; V was cut back by 6 bases and J by 4 bases. The DNA for the CDR3 is TGCAGTGCGGTTTGGCGGGACAGGGACCTAGAGACCCAGTACTTC. It encodes CSAVWRDRDLETQYF.